These 11 T cell receptor beta chains share one sample of origin, sequenced in a study of blood T cell repertoires in COVID-19. TCRdb's table, derived via immunoSEQ multiplex PCR, lists solely in-frame clones and lacks some. The data contain 97,000 or so clones, around nine tenths of them singletons. The specimen sequenced was peripheral blood. The receptors stem from a man aged 60 to 75 with acute or convalescent COVID-19.

This clone is a singleton in its sample. The J gene is TRBJ2-7, the V gene TRBV27, with D unresolved. The V end was cut by 1 base, the J end by 5 bases, with 21 bases between. The CDR3 covers 17 residues. The germline CDR1 and CDR2 sequences are MNHEY and SMNVEV (reference sequence). CDR3 residues: CASSLFSVYPGFHEQYF. CDR3 nucleotide sequence: TGTGCCAGCAGTTTATTTTCCGTATACCCCGGGTTCCACGAGCAGTACTTC.

The CDR3 spells CASSYTGTGGTEAFF. The CDR3 DNA reads TGCGCCAGCAGCTACACCGGGACAGGGGGGACTGAAGCTTTCTTT. This chain joins TRBV5-1 and TRBJ1-1; the match to TRBD1 covers 11 bases. The junction had 6 bases not matched to a gene; V was cut back by 3 bases and J by 5 bases. The CDR3 runs 15 residues. Germline V gene lookup returns CDR1 SGHRS and CDR2 YFSETQ.

J is TRBJ1-1 and V is TRBV6-2 or TRBV6-3; no clear D gene. The CDR3 consists of 15 residues. V shed 1 base and J shed 2 bases, with 11 bases lying between them. Germline lookup yields CDR1 MNHEY and CDR2 SVGEGT. CDR3 sequence: CASSYWRYRNTEAFF. DNA for the CDR3: TGTGCCAGCAGTTACTGGAGGTACAGAAACACTGAAGCTTTCTTT.

The rearrangement joins TRBV3-1 (or the pseudogene TRBV3-2) to TRBJ1-2, with 7 nucleotides matching TRBD1. Germline trimming cut 4 bases from V and 7 bases from J; bases unmatched to any gene: 9. This CDR3 is 14 amino acids long. In germline, CDR1 is LGHDT, CDR2 YNNKEL (reference sequence). CDR3 nucleotides: TGTGCCAGCAGCCTTAGACAGGGACTAGGTGGCTACACCTTC. Its translation is CASSLRQGLGGYTF.

This chain links TRBV6-1 with TRBJ2-7, with D perhaps TRBD1 (5 bases). There are 16 residues in the CDR3. The V end was cut by 2 bases, the J end by 4 bases, with 18 bases between. Germline loops: CDR1 MNHNS, CDR2 SASEGT. CDR3 region: CASSERLQEIMYEQYF. The CDR3 DNA reads as TGTGCCAGCAGTGAAAGGTTACAGGAGATAATGTACGAGCAGTACTTC.

The chain links TRBV28 to TRBJ1-1; 8 nucleotides match TRBD1. With 5 bases clipped from V and 1 base from J, the junction kept 3 bases outside the gene matches. Germline-derived CDR1 and CDR2 are MDHEN and SYDVKM. This CDR3 has 14 residues. CDR3 region: CASSIGQGNTEAFF. The CDR3 DNA sequence: TGTGCCAGCAGTATAGGACAGGGGAACACTGAAGCTTTCTTT.

The chain couples TRBV10-3 to TRBJ2-1, with TRBD2 as a possible D gene (5 bases). This CDR3 spans 11 amino acids. Germline CDR1 reads ENHRY; CDR2 reads SYGVKD. The ends were cut back, 3 bases at V and 9 bases at J, with 6 bases in the middle. The CDR3 region is CAISDRGEQFF. The DNA of the CDR3 is TGTGCCATCAGTGACCGGGGTGAGCAGTTCTTC.

This chain connects TRBV29-1 to TRBJ1-2, with 9 nucleotides matching TRBD1. The CDR3 consists of 13 residues. Germline lookup yields CDR1 SQVTM and CDR2 ANQGSEA. V lost 6 bases, J lost 8 bases, and 10 bases stayed unmatched. CDR3 region: CSVDLTGGGGYTF. CDR3 nucleotide sequence: TGCAGCGTGGATCTCACAGGGGGCGGCGGCTACACCTTC.

This clone appeared a single time. The CDR3: CASSRGDAGSGNTIYF. The CDR3 DNA sequence: TGTGCCAGCAGCCGAGGGGATGCGGGATCGGGAAACACCATATATTTT. This rearrangement joins TRBV14 to TRBJ1-3, with D possibly being TRBD1 (5 bases). Trimming took off 4 bases at V and 4 bases at J, with 17 bases between the two ends. The germline CDR1 and CDR2 sequences are SGHDN and FVKESK. The CDR3 consists of 16 residues.

This chain uses TRBV2 with TRBJ2-1, with TRBD1 as a possible D gene (6 bases). Germline CDR1 SNHLY, CDR2 FYNNEI. V shed 4 bases and J shed 6 bases, with 13 bases lying between them. The CDR3 is 14 residues long. The chain's CDR3 is CASSGPGVRNEQFF. The CDR3, as DNA: TGTGCCAGCAGTGGCCCAGGGGTTCGCAATGAGCAGTTCTTC.

The genes are TRBV5-1 and TRBJ1-2; D perhaps matches TRBD1 (5 bases). Trimming took off 4 bases at V and 2 bases at J, with 15 bases between the two ends. The germline V gene encodes CDR1 SGHRS and CDR2 YFSETQ. CDR3 length: 15 amino acids. The CDR3 sequence is CASSPIGAGNYGYTF. The DNA of the CDR3 is TGCGCCAGCAGCCCCATAGGGGCGGGGAACTATGGCTACACCTTC. Combining the CDR3 with reference TRBV5-1 and TRBJ1-2 gives the whole variable domain KAGVTQTPRYLIKTRGQQVTLSCSPISGHRSVSWYQQTPGQGLQFLFEYFSETQRNKGNFPGRFSGRQFSNSRSEMNVSTLELGDSALYLCASSPIGAGNYGYTFGSGTRLTVV.